The T cell receptor beta chain under discussion was sequenced for a study of blood T cell repertoires in COVID-19. This clone was seen once. Profiling relied on immunoSEQ multiplex PCR, and the TCRdb table lists in-frame clones only, not all of them. The sample shows 200,000 to 250,000 clones, 70% to 90% of them seen only once. J gave up 8 bases and V 0 bases, and 4 bases lay outside the gene matches. CDR3 length: 14 amino acids. Germline V gene sequence: CDR1 SGDLS, CDR2 YYNGEE. This TCR was recovered from a woman between 35 and 50 years old with acute COVID-19. The genes are TRBV9 and TRBJ1-3, with 8 nucleotides matching TRBD1. The sample consisted of PBMCs or T cells enriched from blood (not recorded which). Here the CDR3 DNA reads TGTGCCAGCAGCGTAGAGCCGACAGGGGACACCATATATTTT. It is translated as CASSVEPTGDTIYF.